Listed here is a single T cell receptor (beta chain). V was pared by 7 bases and J by 4 bases, with 11 bases between. CDR3 length equals 12 residues. Germline values: CDR1 SGHTA, CDR2 FQGNSA. Amplification used 60 V beta primers and 13 J beta primers. TCRdb keeps only in-frame clones here, not all; method: immunoSEQ multiplex PCR. The table shows over 90,000 clones, with about 84% occurring only once. The data derive from a study of glioma-infiltrating T cells after dendritic cell vaccination. Across the study: Patients had newly diagnosed or recurrent glioblastoma and received dendritic cell vaccines.

The TCR was taken from a human donor with glioblastoma. This sequence joins TRBV7-2 and TRBJ2-7; D not resolved. Sequenced here: blood, sampled before dendritic cell vaccination. The DNA for the CDR3 is TGTGCCAGCACCAAACAACAATACGAGCAGTACTTC. Its protein is CASTKQQYEQYF.